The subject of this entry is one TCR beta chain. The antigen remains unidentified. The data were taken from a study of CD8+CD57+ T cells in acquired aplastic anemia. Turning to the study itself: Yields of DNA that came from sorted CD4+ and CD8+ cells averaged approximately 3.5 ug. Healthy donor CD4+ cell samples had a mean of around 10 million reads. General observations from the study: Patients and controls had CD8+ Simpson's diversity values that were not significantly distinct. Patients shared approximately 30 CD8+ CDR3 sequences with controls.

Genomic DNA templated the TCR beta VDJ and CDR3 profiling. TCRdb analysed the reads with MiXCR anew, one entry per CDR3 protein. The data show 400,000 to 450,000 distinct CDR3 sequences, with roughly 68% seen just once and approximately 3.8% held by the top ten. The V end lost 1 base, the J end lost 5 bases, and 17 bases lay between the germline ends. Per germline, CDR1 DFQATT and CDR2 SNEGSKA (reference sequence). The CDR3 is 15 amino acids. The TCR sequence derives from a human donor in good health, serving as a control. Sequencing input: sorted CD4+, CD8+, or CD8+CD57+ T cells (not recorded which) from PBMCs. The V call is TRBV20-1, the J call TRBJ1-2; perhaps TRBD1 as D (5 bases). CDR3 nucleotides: TGCAGTGCTAGAGGGGGGGTAGCGGGATTATATGGCTACACCTTC. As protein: CSARGGVAGLYGYTF.